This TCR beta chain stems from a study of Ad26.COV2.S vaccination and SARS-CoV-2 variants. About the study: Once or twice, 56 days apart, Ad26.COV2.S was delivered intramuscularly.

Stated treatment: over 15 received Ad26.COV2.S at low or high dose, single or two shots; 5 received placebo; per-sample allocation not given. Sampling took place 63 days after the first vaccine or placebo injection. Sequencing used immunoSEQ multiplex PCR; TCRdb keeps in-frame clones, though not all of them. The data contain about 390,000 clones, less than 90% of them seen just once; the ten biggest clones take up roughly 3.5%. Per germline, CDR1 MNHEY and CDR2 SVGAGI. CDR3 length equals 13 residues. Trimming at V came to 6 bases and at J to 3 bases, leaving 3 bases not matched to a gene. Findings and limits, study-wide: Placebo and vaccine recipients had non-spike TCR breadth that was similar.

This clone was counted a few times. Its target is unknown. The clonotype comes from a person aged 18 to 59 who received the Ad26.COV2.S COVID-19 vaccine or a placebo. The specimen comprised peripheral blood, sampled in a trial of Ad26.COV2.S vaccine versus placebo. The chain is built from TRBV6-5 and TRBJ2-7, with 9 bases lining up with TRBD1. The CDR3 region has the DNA TGTGCCAGCAGACCGACAGGGGGCTACGAGCAGTACTTC. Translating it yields CASRPTGGYEQYF.